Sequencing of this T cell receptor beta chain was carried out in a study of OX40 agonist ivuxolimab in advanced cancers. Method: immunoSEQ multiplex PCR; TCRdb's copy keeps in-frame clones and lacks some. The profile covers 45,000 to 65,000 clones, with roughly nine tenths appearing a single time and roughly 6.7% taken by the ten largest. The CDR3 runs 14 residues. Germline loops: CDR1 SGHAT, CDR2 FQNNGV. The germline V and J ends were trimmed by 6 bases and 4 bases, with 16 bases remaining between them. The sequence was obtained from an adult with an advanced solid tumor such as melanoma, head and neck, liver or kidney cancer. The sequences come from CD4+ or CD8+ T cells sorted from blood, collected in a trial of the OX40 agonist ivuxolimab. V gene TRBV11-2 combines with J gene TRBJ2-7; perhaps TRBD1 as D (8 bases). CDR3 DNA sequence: TGTGCCAGCAGGTTACAGGGGGGGACGTACGAGCAGTACTTC. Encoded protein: CASRLQGGTYEQYF.